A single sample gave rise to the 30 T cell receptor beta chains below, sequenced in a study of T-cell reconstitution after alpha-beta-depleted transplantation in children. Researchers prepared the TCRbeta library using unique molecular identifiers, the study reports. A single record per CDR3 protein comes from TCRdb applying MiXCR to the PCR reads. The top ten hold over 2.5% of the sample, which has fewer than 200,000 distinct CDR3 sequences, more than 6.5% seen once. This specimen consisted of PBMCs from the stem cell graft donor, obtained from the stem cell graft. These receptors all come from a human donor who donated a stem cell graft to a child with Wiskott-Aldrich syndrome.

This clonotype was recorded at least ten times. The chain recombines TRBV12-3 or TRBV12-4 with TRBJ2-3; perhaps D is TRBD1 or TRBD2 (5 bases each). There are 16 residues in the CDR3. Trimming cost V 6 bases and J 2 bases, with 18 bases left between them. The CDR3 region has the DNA TGTGCCAGCAGCCCACTTCGGGGCCCCAACACAGATACGCAGTATTTT. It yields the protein CASSPLRGPNTDTQYF.

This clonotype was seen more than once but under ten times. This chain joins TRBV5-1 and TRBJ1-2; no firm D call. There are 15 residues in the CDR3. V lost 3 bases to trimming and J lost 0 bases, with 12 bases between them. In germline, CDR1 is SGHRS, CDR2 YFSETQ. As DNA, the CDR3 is TGCGCCAGCAGCTGGTCCGAGCAACCTAACTATGGCTACACCTTC. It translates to CASSWSEQPNYGYTF. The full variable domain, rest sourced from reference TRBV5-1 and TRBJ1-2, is KAGVTQTPRYLIKTRGQQVTLSCSPISGHRSVSWYQQTPGQGLQFLFEYFSETQRNKGNFPGRFSGRQFSNSRSEMNVSTLELGDSALYLCASSWSEQPNYGYTFGSGTRLTVV.

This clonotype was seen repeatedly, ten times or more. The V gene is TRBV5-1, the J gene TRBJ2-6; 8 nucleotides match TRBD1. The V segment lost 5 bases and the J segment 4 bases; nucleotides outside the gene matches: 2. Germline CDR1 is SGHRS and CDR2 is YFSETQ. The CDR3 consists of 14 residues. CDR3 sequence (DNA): TGCGCCAGCAGGGGACAGGCCGGGGCCAACGTCCTGACTTTC. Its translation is CASRGQAGANVLTF.

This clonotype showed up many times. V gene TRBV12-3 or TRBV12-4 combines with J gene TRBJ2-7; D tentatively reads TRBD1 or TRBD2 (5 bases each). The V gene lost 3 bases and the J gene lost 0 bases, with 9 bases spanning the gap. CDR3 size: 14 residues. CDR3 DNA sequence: TGTGCCAGCAGTTTGGGGGACCACTCCTACGAGCAGTACTTC. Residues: CASSLGDHSYEQYF.

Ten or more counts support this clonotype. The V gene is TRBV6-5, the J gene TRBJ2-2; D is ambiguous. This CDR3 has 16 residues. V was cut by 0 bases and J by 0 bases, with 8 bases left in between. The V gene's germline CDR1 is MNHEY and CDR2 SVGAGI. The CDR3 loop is CASSYSVRSNTGELFF. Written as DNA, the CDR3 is TGTGCCAGCAGTTACTCGGTCAGGTCGAACACCGGGGAGCTGTTTTTT.

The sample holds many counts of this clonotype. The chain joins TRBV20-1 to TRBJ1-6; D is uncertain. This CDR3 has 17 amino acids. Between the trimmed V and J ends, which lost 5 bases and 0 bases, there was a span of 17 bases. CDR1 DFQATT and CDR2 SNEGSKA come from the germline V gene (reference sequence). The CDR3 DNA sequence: TGCAGTGCTGAGTTATCGGAGGAAAGCTCCTATAATTCACCCCTCCACTTT. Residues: CSAELSEESSYNSPLHF.

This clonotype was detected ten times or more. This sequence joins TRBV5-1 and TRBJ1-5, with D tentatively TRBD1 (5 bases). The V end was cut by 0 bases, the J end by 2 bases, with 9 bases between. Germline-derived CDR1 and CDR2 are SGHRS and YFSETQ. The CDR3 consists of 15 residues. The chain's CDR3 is CASSLDGTRNQPQHF. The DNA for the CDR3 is TGCGCCAGCAGCTTGGATGGGACTCGCAATCAGCCCCAGCATTTT.

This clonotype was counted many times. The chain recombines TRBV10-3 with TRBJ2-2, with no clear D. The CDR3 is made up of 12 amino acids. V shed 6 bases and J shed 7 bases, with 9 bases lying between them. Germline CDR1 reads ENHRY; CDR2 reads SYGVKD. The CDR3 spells CAISDTNGELFF. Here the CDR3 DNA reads TGTGCCATCAGCGACACAAACGGGGAGCTGTTTTTT.

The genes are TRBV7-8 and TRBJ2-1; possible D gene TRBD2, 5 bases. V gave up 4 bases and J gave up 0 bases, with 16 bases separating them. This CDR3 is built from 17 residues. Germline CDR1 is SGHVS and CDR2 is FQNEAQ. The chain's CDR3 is CASSSPSQRTSYNEQFF. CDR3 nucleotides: TGTGCCAGCAGCTCGCCCTCACAGCGGACCTCCTACAATGAGCAGTTCTTC.

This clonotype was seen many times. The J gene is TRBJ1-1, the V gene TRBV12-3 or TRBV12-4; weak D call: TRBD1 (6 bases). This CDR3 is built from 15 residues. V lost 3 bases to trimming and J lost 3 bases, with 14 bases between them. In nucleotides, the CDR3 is TGTGCCAGCAGTTTTACAGGGAGTGGCGACACTGAAGCTTTCTTT. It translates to CASSFTGSGDTEAFF.

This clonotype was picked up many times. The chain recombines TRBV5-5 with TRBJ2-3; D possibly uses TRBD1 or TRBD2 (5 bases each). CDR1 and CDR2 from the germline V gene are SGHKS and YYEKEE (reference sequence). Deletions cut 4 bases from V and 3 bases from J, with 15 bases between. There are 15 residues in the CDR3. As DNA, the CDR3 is TGTGCCAGCAGCCTCAAAGCGGCAGGGACAGATACGCAGTATTTT. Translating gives CASSLKAAGTDTQYF.

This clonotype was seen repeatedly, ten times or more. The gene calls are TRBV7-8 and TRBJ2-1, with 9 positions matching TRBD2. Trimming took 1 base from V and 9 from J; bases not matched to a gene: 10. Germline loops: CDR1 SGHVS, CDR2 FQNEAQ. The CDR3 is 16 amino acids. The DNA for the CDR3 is TGTGCCAGCAGCTTAGTTAGCGGGAGAAAATCGGGTGAGCAGTTCTTC. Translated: CASSLVSGRKSGEQFF.

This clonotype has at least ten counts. The CDR3 region has the DNA TGTGCCAGCACCTTGGCACTTCGTGTTGATGAGCAGTTCTTC. Translating it yields CASTLALRVDEQFF. The genes are TRBV6-5 and TRBJ2-1, with D hard to call. This CDR3 contains 14 residues. The germline V and J ends were trimmed by 7 bases and 8 bases, with 18 bases remaining between them. CDR1 is MNHEY and CDR2 is SVGAGI in the germline V gene.

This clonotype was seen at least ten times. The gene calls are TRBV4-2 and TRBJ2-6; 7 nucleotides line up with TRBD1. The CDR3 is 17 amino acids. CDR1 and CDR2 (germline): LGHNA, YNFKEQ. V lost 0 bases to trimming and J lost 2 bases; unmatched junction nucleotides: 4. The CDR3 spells CASSQDFQGAGANVLTF. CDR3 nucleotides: TGTGCCAGCAGCCAAGATTTCCAGGGGGCTGGGGCCAACGTCCTGACTTTC.

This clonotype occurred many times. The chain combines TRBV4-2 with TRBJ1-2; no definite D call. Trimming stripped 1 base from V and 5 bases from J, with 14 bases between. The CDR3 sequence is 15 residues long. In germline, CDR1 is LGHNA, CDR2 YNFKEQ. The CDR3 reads CASSQVEGGGYGYTF. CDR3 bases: TGTGCCAGCAGCCAAGTGGAAGGAGGCGGTTATGGCTACACCTTC.

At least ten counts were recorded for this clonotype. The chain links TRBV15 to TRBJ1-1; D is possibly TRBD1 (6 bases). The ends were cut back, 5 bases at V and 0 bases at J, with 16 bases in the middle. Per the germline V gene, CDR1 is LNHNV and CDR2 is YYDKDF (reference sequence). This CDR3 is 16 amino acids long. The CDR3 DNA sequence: TGTGCCACCAGCCCCACAGGGACGGTAATGAACACTGAAGCTTTCTTT. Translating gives CATSPTGTVMNTEAFF. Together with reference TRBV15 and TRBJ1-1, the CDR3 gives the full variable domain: DAMVIQNPRYQVTQFGKPVTLSCSQTLNHNVMYWYQQKSSQAPKLLFHYYDKDFNNEADTPDNFQSRRPNTSFCFLDIRSPGLGDTAMYLCATSPTGTVMNTEAFFGQGTRLTVV.

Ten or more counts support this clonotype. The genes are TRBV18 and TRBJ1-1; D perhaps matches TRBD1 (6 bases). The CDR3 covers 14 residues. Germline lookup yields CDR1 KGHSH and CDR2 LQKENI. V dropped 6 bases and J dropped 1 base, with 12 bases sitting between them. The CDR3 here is CASSPRGRNTEAFF. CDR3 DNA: TGTGCCAGCTCGCCGCGGGGGCGGAACACTGAAGCTTTCTTT.

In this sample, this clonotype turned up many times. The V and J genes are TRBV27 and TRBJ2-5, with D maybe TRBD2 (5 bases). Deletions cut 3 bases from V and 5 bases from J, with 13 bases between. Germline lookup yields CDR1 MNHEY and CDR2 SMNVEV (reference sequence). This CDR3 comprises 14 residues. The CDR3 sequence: CASSFTGGWETQYF. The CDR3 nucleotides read TGTGCCAGCAGTTTTACCGGAGGATGGGAGACCCAGTACTTC.

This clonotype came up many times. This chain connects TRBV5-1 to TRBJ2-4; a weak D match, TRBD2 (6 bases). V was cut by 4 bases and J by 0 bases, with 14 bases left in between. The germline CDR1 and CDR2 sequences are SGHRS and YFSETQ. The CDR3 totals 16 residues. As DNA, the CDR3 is TGCGCCAGCAGCCCGGAGGGAGGATTAGCCAAAAACATTCAGTACTTC. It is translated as CASSPEGGLAKNIQYF. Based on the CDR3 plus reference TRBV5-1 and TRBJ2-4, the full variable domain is KAGVTQTPRYLIKTRGQQVTLSCSPISGHRSVSWYQQTPGQGLQFLFEYFSETQRNKGNFPGRFSGRQFSNSRSEMNVSTLELGDSALYLCASSPEGGLAKNIQYFGAGTRLSVL.

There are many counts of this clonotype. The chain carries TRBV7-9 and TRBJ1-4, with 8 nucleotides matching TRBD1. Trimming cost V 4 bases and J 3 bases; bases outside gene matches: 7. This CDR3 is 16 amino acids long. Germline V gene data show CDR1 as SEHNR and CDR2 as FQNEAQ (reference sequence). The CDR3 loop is CASSSDRGQANEKLFF. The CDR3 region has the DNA TGTGCCAGCAGCTCCGACAGGGGACAGGCTAATGAAAAACTGTTTTTT.

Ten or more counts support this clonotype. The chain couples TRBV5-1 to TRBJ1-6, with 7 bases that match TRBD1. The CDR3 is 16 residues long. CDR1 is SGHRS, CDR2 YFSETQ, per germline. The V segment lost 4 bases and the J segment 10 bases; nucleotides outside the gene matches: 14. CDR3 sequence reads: CASSIGQAAPFSPLHF. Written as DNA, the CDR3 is TGCGCCAGCAGCATAGGACAGGCGGCCCCCTTCTCACCCCTCCACTTT.

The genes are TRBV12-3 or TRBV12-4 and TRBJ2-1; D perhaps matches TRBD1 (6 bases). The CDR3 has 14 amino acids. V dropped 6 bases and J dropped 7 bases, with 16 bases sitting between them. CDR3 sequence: CASSLSRGGNEQFF. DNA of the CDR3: TGTGCCAGCAGCCTCTCCAGGGGCGGGAATGAGCAGTTCTTC.

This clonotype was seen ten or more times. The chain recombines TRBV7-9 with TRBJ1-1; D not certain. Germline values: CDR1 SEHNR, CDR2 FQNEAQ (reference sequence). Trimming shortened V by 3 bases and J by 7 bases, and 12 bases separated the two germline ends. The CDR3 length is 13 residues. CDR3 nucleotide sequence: TGTGCCAGCAGCTTTGGGCAGGCCATTGAAGCTTTCTTT. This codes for CASSFGQAIEAFF.

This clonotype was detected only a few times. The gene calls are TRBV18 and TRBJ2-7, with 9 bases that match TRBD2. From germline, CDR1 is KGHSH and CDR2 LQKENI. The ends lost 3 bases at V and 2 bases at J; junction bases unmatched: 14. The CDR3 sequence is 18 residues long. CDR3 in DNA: TGTGCCAGCTCACCCCTTCCCCTAACTAGCGGGCCTACCTACGAGCAGTACTTC. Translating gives CASSPLPLTSGPTYEQYF. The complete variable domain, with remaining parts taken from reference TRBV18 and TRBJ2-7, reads NAGVMQNPRHLVRRRGQEARLRCSPMKGHSHVYWYRQLPEEGLKFMVYLQKENIIDESGMPKERFSAEFPKEGPSILRIQQVVRGDSAAYFCASSPLPLTSGPTYEQYFGPGTRLTVT.

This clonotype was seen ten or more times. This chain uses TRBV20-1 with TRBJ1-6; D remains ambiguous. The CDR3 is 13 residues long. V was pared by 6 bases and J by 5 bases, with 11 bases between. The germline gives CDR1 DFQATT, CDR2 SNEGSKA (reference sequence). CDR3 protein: CSAGSADNSPLHF. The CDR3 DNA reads TGCAGTGCAGGGTCGGCTGATAATTCACCCCTCCACTTT.

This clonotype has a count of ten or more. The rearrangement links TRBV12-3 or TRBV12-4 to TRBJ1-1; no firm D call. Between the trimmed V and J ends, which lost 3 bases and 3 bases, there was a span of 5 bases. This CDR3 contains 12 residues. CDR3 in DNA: TGTGCCAGCAGTTTTACGGACACTGAAGCTTTCTTT. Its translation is CASSFTDTEAFF.

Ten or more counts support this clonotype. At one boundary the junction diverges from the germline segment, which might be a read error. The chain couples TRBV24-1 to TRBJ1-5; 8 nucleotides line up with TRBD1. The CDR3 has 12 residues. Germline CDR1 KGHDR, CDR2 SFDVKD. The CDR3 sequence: CATSDPGTGLNF. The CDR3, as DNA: TGTGCCACCAGTGATCCCGGGACAGGCCTCAATTTT.

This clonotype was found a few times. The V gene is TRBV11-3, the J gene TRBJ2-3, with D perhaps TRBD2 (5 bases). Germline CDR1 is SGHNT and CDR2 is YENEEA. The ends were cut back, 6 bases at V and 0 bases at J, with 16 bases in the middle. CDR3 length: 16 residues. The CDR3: CASRLSDFSSTDTQYF. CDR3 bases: TGTGCCAGCAGACTCTCGGACTTCTCTAGCACAGATACGCAGTATTTT.

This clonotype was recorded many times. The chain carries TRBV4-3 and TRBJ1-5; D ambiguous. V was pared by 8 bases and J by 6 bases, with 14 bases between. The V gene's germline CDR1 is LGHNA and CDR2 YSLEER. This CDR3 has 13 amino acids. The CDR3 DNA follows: TGCGCCAGCGCCAGGAATTTCGGTCAGCCCCAGCATTTT. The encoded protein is CASARNFGQPQHF.

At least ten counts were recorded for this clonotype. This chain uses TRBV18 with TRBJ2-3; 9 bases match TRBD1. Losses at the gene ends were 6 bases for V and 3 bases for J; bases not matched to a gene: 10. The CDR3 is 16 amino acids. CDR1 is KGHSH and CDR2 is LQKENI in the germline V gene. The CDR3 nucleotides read TGTGCCAGCTCCCCCCAAAGGACAGGGGTTACAGATACGCAGTATTTT. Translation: CASSPQRTGVTDTQYF.